The 6 T cell receptor beta chains in this list originate from one sample, sequenced in a study of control samples from healthy donors and cancer patients. Using immunoSEQ multiplex PCR, the repertoire was profiled, and TCRdb retains in-frame clones only, with some absent. The table includes 100,000 or so clones, 90% to 95% detected once. The sequenced material came from blood. Receptor source: a woman between 18 and 29 years old in good health.

This chain joins TRBV25-1 and TRBJ1-1, with 8 bases lining up with TRBD1. With V trimmed by 8 bases and J by 4 bases, 6 bases remained unmatched. Germline CDR1 is MGHDK and CDR2 is SYGVNS. The CDR3 extends over 13 amino acids. Here the CDR3 reads CASGTGGSTEAFF. The CDR3 DNA follows: TGTGCCAGCGGTACAGGGGGATCCACTGAAGCTTTCTTT.

This chain joins TRBV27 and TRBJ2-3; a possible D gene is TRBD1 (6 bases). The length of the CDR3 is 11 residues. Germline CDR1 reads MNHEY; CDR2 reads SMNVEV (reference sequence). The germline V and J ends were trimmed by 7 bases and 8 bases, with 10 bases remaining between them. As DNA, the CDR3 is TGTGCCAGCAAAAAAGGGGGTACGCAGTATTTT. Translated, it gives CASKKGGTQYF.

This chain links TRBV6-4 with TRBJ2-3, with 11 bases matching TRBD2. The CDR3 has 15 residues. Germline values: CDR1 MRHNA, CDR2 SNTAGT. J lost 6 bases, V lost 2 bases, and 4 bases had no gene match. The CDR3 sequence: CASSDLAGGPDTQYF. CDR3 sequence (DNA): TGTGCCAGCAGTGACCTAGCGGGAGGCCCTGATACGCAGTATTTT.

The V call is TRBV11-3, the J call TRBJ2-1, with 12 bases aligning to TRBD2. J was trimmed by 2 bases and V by 4 bases; bases with no gene match: 3. The CDR3 loop spans 16 amino acids. CDR1 and CDR2 (germline): SGHNT, YENEEA. Written as DNA, the CDR3 is TGTGCCAGCAGCTCGCTAGCGGGAGGGCCCTACAATGAGCAGTTCTTC. Translated, it gives CASSSLAGGPYNEQFF.

The V gene is TRBV6-4, the J gene TRBJ2-2; 8 bases align to TRBD1. This CDR3 region has 17 residues. The germline V gene has CDR1 MRHNA and CDR2 SNTAGT. J lost 4 bases, V lost 0 bases, and 7 bases had no gene match. The CDR3 loop is CASSDSLPGQGTGELFF. The CDR3 DNA reads as TGTGCCAGCAGTGACTCTCTGCCCGGACAGGGCACCGGGGAGCTGTTTTTT.

CDR3: CASSILPGQGNYGYTF. The CDR3 DNA reads as TGTGCCAGTAGTATACTACCGGGACAGGGAAACTATGGCTACACCTTC. The V and J genes are TRBV19 and TRBJ1-2; 9 bases match TRBD1. Looked up from germline, CDR1 is LNHDA and CDR2 is SQIVND (reference sequence). J gave up 2 bases and V 2 bases, and 6 bases lay outside the gene matches. This CDR3 contains 16 residues.